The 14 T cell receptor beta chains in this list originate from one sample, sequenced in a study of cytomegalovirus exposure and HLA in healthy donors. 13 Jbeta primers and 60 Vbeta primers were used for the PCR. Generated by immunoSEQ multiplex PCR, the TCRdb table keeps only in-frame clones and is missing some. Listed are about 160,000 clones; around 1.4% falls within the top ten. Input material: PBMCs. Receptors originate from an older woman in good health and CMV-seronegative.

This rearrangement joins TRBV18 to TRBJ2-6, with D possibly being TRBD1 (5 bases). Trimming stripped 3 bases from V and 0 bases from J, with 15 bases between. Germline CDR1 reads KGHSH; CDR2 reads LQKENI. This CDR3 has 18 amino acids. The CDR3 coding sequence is TGTGCCAGCTCACCTTTGCAGGGCTCGAGCTCTGGGGCCAACGTCCTGACTTTC. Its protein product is CASSPLQGSSSGANVLTF.

CDR3 region: CASSLATAPGNTIYF. The CDR3 coding sequence is TGCGCCAGCAGCTTGGCGACAGCGCCTGGAAACACCATATATTTT. The chain joins TRBV5-1 to TRBJ1-3, with D perhaps matching TRBD1 (5 bases). CDR1 SGHRS and CDR2 YFSETQ come from the germline V gene. Trimming stripped 0 bases from V and 2 bases from J, with 9 bases between. The CDR3 consists of 15 residues.

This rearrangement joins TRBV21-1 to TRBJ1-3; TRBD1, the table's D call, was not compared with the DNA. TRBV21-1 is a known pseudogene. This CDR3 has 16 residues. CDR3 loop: CASSKKSRVTGNTIYF. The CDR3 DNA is TGTGCCAGCAGCAAAAAGAGCAGGGTAACTGGAAACACCATATATTTT.

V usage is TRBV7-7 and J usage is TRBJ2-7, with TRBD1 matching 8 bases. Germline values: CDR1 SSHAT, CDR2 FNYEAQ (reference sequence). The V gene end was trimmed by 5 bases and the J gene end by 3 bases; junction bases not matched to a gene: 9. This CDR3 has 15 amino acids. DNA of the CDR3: TGTGCCAGCAGCAAGGGACAGGCTAAATTCTACGAGCAGTACTTC. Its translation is CASSKGQAKFYEQYF.

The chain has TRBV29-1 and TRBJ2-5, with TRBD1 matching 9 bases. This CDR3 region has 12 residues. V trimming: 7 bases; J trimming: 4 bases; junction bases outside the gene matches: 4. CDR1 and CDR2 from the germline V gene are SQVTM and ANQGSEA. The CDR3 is CSGTGGGETQYF. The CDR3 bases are TGCAGCGGAACAGGGGGCGGAGAGACCCAGTACTTC.

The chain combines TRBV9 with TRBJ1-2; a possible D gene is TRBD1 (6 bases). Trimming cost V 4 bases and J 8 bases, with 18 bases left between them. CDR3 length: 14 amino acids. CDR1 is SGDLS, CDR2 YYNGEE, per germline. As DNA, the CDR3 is TGTGCCAGCAGCTCCCAAGGGGGGGCGGTCGGCTACACCTTC. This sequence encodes CASSSQGGAVGYTF.

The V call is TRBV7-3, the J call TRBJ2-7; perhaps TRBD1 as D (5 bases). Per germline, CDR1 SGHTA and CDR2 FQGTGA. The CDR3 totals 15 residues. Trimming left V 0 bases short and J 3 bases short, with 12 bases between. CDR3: CASSLTWSRDYEQYF. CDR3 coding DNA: TGTGCCAGCAGCTTAACGTGGTCCAGGGACTACGAGCAGTACTTC.

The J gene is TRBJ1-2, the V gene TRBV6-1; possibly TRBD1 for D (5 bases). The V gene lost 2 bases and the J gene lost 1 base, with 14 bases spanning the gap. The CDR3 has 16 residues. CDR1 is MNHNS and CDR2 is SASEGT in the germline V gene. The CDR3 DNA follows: TGTGCCAGCAGTGAAAGGTCGACAGCCCTTAACTATGGCTACACCTTC. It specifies CASSERSTALNYGYTF.

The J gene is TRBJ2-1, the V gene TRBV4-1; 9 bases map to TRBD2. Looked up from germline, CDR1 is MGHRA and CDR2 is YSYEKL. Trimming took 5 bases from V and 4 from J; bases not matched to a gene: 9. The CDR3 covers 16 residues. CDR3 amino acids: CASSTFGTSLYNEQFF. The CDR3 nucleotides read TGCGCCAGCAGCACGTTTGGGACTAGCTTGTACAATGAGCAGTTCTTC.

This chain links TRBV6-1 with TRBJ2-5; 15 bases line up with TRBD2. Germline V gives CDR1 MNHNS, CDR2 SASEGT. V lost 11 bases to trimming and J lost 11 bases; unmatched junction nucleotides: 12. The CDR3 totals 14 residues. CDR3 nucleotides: TGTGCCGCTGAAGTGGGACTAGCGGGAGGACCGCAGTACTTC. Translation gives CAAEVGLAGGPQYF.

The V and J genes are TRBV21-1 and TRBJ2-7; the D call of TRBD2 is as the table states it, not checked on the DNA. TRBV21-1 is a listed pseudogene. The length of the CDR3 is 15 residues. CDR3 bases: TGTGCCAGCAGCATTGGGACTAGCGGGCCCTACGAGCAGTACTTC. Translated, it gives CASSIGTSGPYEQYF.

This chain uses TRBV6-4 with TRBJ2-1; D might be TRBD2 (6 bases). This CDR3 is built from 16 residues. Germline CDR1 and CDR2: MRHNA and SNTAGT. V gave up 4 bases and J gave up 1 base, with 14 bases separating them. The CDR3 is CASSVNSGISYNEQFF. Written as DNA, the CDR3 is TGTGCCAGCAGTGTGAATAGCGGAATATCCTACAATGAGCAGTTCTTC.

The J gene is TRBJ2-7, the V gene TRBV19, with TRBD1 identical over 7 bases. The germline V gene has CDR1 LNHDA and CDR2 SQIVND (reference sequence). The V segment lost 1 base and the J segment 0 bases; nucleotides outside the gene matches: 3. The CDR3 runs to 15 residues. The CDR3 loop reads CASSIAKGASYEQYF. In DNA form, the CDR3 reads TGTGCCAGTAGTATAGCGAAGGGGGCCTCCTACGAGCAGTACTTC.

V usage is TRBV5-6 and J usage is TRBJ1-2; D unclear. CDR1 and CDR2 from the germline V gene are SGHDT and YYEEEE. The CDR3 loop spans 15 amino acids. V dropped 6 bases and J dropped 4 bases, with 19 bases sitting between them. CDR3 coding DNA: TGTGCCAGCACACCACGGTTAGGCGGCCCCTATGGCTACACCTTC. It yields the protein CASTPRLGGPYGYTF.